This TCR beta chain comes out of a study of somatic mutations in cytotoxic T cells in rheumatoid arthritis. As for this clone: What it binds is unknown.

The V end lost 4 bases, the J end lost 7 bases, and 11 bases lay between the germline ends. This CDR3 is built from 11 residues. The V gene's germline CDR1 is SQVTM and CDR2 ANQGSEA. General study findings and limits: Over 20% of CD8+ cells belonged to the largest CD8+ clone in about an eighth of the 65 patients. CD8+ clonality rose with age in rheumatoid arthritis patients, unlike in healthy controls. TRBV07 showed slight underrepresentation in rheumatoid arthritis patients, unadjusted for multiple comparisons.

As processed by the authors: In patients, CD8+ clones bigger than 1% rarely had the same sequence as a published virus-specific TCRB. Repertoires were generated with immunoSEQ multiplex PCR, while TCRdb's copy carries only in-frame clones and drops some. D and trimming come from the DNA, and the V and J calls and clone size come from that table. The table includes about 18,000 clones, over 75% detected once. The source is an adult with rheumatoid arthritis. The sequenced sample was CD8+ T cells sorted from blood. The J gene is TRBJ2-7, the V gene TRBV29-1; D is perhaps TRBD1 or TRBD2 (6 bases each). DNA of the CDR3: TGCAGCGTTGCGGGGGCGAGGGAGCAGTACTTC. Protein: CSVAGAREQYF.